The 20 T cell receptor beta chains below were found in one sample sequenced in a study of OX40 agonist ivuxolimab in advanced cancers. Libraries were prepared by immunoSEQ multiplex PCR; TCRdb keeps only in-frame clonotypes and omits some of them. The sample lists 20,000 to 25,000 clones, roughly 90% occurring once. The starting material was CD4+ or CD8+ T cells sorted from blood, obtained in a trial of the OX40 agonist ivuxolimab. Receptors were obtained from an adult with an advanced solid tumor such as melanoma, head and neck, liver or kidney cancer.

The sample holds one count of this clone. The chain carries TRBV27 and TRBJ2-1; D is unclear. The CDR3 runs 15 residues. Germline CDR1 reads MNHEY; CDR2 reads SMNVEV (reference sequence). V gave up 1 base and J gave up 5 bases, with 12 bases separating them. The CDR3 DNA reads as TGTGCCAGCAGTTTATTAAACGCCTTGGACAATGAGCAGTTCTTC. Encoded protein: CASSLLNALDNEQFF.

The table lists this clone with a count of one. The chain links TRBV4-1 to TRBJ2-7; no clear D gene. CDR1 is MGHRA, CDR2 YSYEKL, per germline. This CDR3 region has 14 residues. The V end was cut by 2 bases, the J end by 0 bases, with 8 bases between. The CDR3 region has the DNA TGCGCCAGCAGCCAAATAGAGAGCTCCTACGAGCAGTACTTC. Its translation: CASSQIESSYEQYF.

CDR3 sequence: CASSEIQYGYTF. CDR3 nucleotides: TGCGCCAGCAGTGAGATTCAGTATGGCTACACCTTC. The J gene is TRBJ1-2, the V gene TRBV10-2; D gene uncertain. This CDR3 is 12 amino acids long. Trimming took off 2 bases at V and 5 bases at J, with 6 bases between the two ends. CDR1 and CDR2 from the germline V gene are WSHSY and SAAADI.

The genes are TRBV15 and TRBJ2-1; D remains ambiguous. Trimming pared 4 bases from V and 2 bases from J, leaving 9 bases between. The CDR3 runs 14 residues. Germline V lookup: CDR1 LNHNV, CDR2 YYDKDF (reference sequence). The CDR3 is CATSTGPTYNEQFF. The CDR3 DNA reads as TGTGCCACCAGCACCGGACCAACCTACAATGAGCAGTTCTTC.

This clone was found once. The rearrangement uses TRBV5-1 and TRBJ2-7; D not resolved. This CDR3 comprises 14 residues. Trimming removed 0 bases from V and 3 bases from J, with 10 bases in between. Germline V gene sequence: CDR1 SGHRS, CDR2 YFSETQ. Written as DNA, the CDR3 is TGCGCCAGCAGCTTGGCCGTTCAAGGCTACGAGCAGTACTTC. Translated, it gives CASSLAVQGYEQYF.

The chain links TRBV21-1 to TRBJ2-5. TRBV21-1 is termed a pseudogene. The CDR3 has 14 residues. In DNA, the CDR3 is TGTGCCAGCAGCAAATCAGAGGGGCAAGAGACCCAGTACTTC. This gives the protein CASSKSEGQETQYF.

The chain has TRBV28 and TRBJ1-1, with D uncertain. The V end lost 3 bases, the J end lost 0 bases, and 8 bases lay between the germline ends. This CDR3 is 14 amino acids long. Per the germline V gene, CDR1 is MDHEN and CDR2 is SYDVKM. The CDR3 coding sequence is TGTGCCAGCAGTTTTCGAGGGCTGAACACTGAAGCTTTCTTT. As protein: CASSFRGLNTEAFF.

By sample fraction, this clone is medium-sized. V and J are TRBV29-1 and TRBJ2-1; D assignment may be TRBD1 or TRBD2 (5 bases each). The CDR3 length is 15 residues. The ends were cut back, 7 bases at V and 2 bases at J, with 18 bases in the middle. The germline gives CDR1 SQVTM, CDR2 ANQGSEA. In DNA form, the CDR3 reads TGCAGCGGCCGGGGCTTCCTCGGGGCCTACAATGAGCAGTTCTTC. Translating it yields CSGRGFLGAYNEQFF.

This chain connects TRBV6-5 to TRBJ2-2, with D possibly being TRBD2 (6 bases). Trimming took off 2 bases at V and 3 bases at J, with 7 bases between the two ends. Germline V lookup: CDR1 MNHEY, CDR2 SVGAGI. The CDR3 length is 14 residues. The chain's CDR3 is CASSYGGDTGELFF. As DNA, the CDR3 is TGTGCCAGCAGTTACGGCGGGGACACCGGGGAGCTGTTTTTT.

V and J are TRBV29-1 and TRBJ2-1; a weak D match, TRBD2 (6 bases). The CDR3 has 15 residues. Trimming shortened V by 6 bases and J by 4 bases, and 19 bases separated the two germline ends. The germline V gene encodes CDR1 SQVTM and CDR2 ANQGSEA. The DNA of the CDR3 is TGCAGCGTAAAAGGAGGGCTAGCGAAATACAATGAGCAGTTCTTC. Translation: CSVKGGLAKYNEQFF.

The chain links TRBV9 to TRBJ2-5; TRBD1 aligns across 8 bases. This CDR3 region has 15 residues. Germline-derived CDR1 and CDR2 are SGDLS and YYNGEE. V gave up 3 bases and J gave up 5 bases; unmatched junction bases: 9. The CDR3 loop reads CASSARGQGGETQYF. The CDR3 region has the DNA TGTGCCAGCAGCGCCCGTGGACAGGGTGGGGAGACCCAGTACTTC.

The J gene is TRBJ2-1, the V gene TRBV27; 8 bases align to TRBD2. From germline, CDR1 is MNHEY and CDR2 SMNVEV (reference sequence). Germline trimming cut 1 base from V and 1 base from J; bases unmatched to any gene: 6. The CDR3 spans 17 residues. DNA for the CDR3: TGTGCCAGCAGTTTATTCCCGGTAGCGGGGTCCTACAATGAGCAGTTCTTC. Translated: CASSLFPVAGSYNEQFF.

The rearrangement uses TRBV4-2 and TRBJ2-6, with D possibly TRBD1 on 6 matching bases. CDR1 and CDR2 from the germline V gene are LGHNA and YNFKEQ. V lost 6 bases and J lost 4, with 16 bases in between. The CDR3 has 16 residues. The CDR3 spells CASRGMAGDGANVLTF. The CDR3 nucleotides read TGTGCCAGCAGAGGAATGGCAGGGGACGGGGCCAACGTCCTGACTTTC.

The rearrangement uses TRBV6-5 and TRBJ1-1, with D unclear. This CDR3 comprises 13 residues. Germline V gene lookup returns CDR1 MNHEY and CDR2 SVGAGI. V lost 7 bases, J lost 1 base, and 10 bases lay in between. CDR3 protein: CASTGDWNTEAFF. The CDR3 coding sequence is TGTGCCAGCACAGGAGACTGGAACACTGAAGCTTTCTTT.

This chain links TRBV5-3 with TRBJ2-3, with 7 bases matching TRBD2. TRBV5-3 is identified as an open reading frame with a role that is uncertain. The CDR3 has 16 residues. V was pared by 3 bases and J by 0 bases, with 7 bases of the junction left unmatched. The CDR3 DNA is TGTGCCAGAAGCTGGGCCTGGCGGGGGAGCACAGATACGCAGTATTTT. Protein product: CARSWAWRGSTDTQYF.

This sequence joins TRBV6-1 and TRBJ1-5, with a weak D call TRBD1 (6 bases). This CDR3 spans 15 amino acids. V lost 6 bases and J 0 bases, leaving 12 bases between the germline ends. Germline lookup yields CDR1 MNHNS and CDR2 SASEGT. In DNA, the CDR3 is TGTGCCAGCAGCGATGACAGGAATAGCAATCAGCCCCAGCATTTT. Encoded protein: CASSDDRNSNQPQHF.

This rearrangement joins TRBV4-1 to TRBJ2-7; 9 nucleotides agree with TRBD1. Germline CDR1 reads MGHRA; CDR2 reads YSYEKL. This CDR3 spans 14 amino acids. V was clipped by 4 bases and J by 3 bases; unmatched bases: 4. For the CDR3, the DNA is TGCGCCAGCAGCCGAACGACAGGGGGCTACGAGCAGTACTTC. The encoded protein is CASSRTTGGYEQYF.

V gene TRBV28 combines with J gene TRBJ2-6; D is unclear. With 6 bases removed from V and 4 bases from J, the gap between germline ends came to 7 bases. The germline CDR1 and CDR2 sequences are MDHEN and SYDVKM. The CDR3 runs 13 residues. The CDR3 spells CASRTSGANVLTF. The CDR3 region has the DNA TGTGCCAGCAGAACTTCGGGGGCCAACGTCCTGACTTTC. Looking up the rest from reference TRBV28 and TRBJ2-6 gives the full variable domain: DVKVTQSSRYLVKRTGEKVFLECVQDMDHENMFWYRQDPGLGLRLIYFSYDVKMKEKGDIPEGYSVSREKKERFSLILESASTNQTSMYLCASRTSGANVLTFGAGSRLTVL.

The CDR3 loop reads CASSLRRGAPTGLGGNEQFF. The CDR3 region has the DNA TGTGCCAGCAGCTTACGACGAGGTGCACCGACAGGGTTGGGAGGCAATGAGCAGTTCTTC. The genes are TRBV7-3 and TRBJ2-1, with D perhaps TRBD1 (7 bases). The CDR3 has 20 residues. The V gene lost 2 bases and the J gene lost 6 bases, with 29 bases spanning the gap. CDR1 SGHTA and CDR2 FQGTGA come from the germline V gene.

J is TRBJ2-5 and V is TRBV7-8; 12 positions agree with TRBD2. The length of the CDR3 is 16 residues. Germline V CDR1 and CDR2: SGHVS, FQNEAQ. V dropped 3 bases and J dropped 1; count of bases not matched to a gene: 3. This chain's CDR3 is CASSFLLAGGQETQYF. CDR3 sequence (DNA): TGTGCCAGCAGCTTTCTACTAGCGGGGGGCCAAGAGACCCAGTACTTC.